The sequence of this T cell receptor beta chain was determined in a study of shared clonotypes between healthy human individuals. The study, taken as a whole, reports: Naive CD4 clonotypes were shared across a handful of donors at 4.5% to 6.5%. What naive subsets generally showed was a larger estimated richness than memory subsets showed.

The CDR3 is 14 residues long. The germline gives CDR1 SGHRS, CDR2 YFSETQ. J was trimmed by 7 bases and V by 0 bases; bases with no gene match: 3. The data were produced by immunoSEQ multiplex PCR, yet TCRdb's version contains in-frame clones alone and is incomplete. The sample yields over a million clones, around three quarters seen once. Concerning this clone: Its antigen is still unknown.

The J gene is TRBJ2-4, the V gene TRBV5-1, with 8 bases fitting TRBD1. This receptor was identified in a man aged 18 to 29 in good health. Some clones in this sample may be carry-over from other donors' samples. Sequencing input: memory CD4+ T cells from PBMCs. Noted subset: CD45RA-negative fraction. The CDR3 here is CASSLVQGANIQYF. The CDR3 DNA reads TGCGCCAGCAGCTTGGTGCAGGGGGCGAACATTCAGTACTTC.